Presented here are 13 T cell receptor beta chains from one specimen sequenced in a study of blood T cells in healthy people across ages (dated by TCRdb to between 2015 and 2016). Library preparation employed 5' RACE. The instrument was an Illumina HiSeq 2500. The second PCR ran for about 6 to 11 cycles and used a J-beta primer mix along with a sample-barcoded 5' primer. TCRdb reran the public reads through fastp at Q25 and MiXCR, keeping productive beta chains. Identical CDR3 proteins give one entry, which carries the most common genes and DNA. The sample profile shows 730,000 or so distinct CDR3 sequences; roughly two fifths of them were found once. The ten biggest clones cover 30% of the sample. Sequences were obtained from blood. The receptor source for this set is an elderly man in good health.

The chain is built from TRBV6-5 and TRBJ2-5; D remains ambiguous. Trimming took off 2 bases at V and 0 bases at J, with 13 bases between the two ends. This CDR3 region has 16 residues. The V gene's germline CDR1 is MNHEY and CDR2 SVGAGI. The DNA for the CDR3 is TGTGCCAGCAGTTACCACCGCCCACGGGACCAAGAGACCCAGTACTTC. This codes for CASSYHRPRDQETQYF.

This clonotype was seen just once. The chain uses TRBV12-3 or TRBV12-4 and TRBJ2-1; the D is unclear. The CDR3 sequence is 15 residues long. V was pared by 3 bases and J by 0 bases, with 9 bases between. The CDR3 bases are TGTGCCAGCAGTTTGATGGAGAGCTCCTACAATGAGCAGTTCTTC. Its protein is CASSLMESSYNEQFF.

Comment on this clonotype: One base away lies a much larger clone, so this may be a sequencing read error. The chain employs TRBV7-6 and TRBJ1-2; D possibly corresponds to TRBD1 (5 bases). The CDR3 totals 16 residues. Per germline, CDR1 SGHVS and CDR2 FNYEAQ. The CDR3 bases are TGTGCCAACAGCTTTAGTTCAGGGTTTGGGGACGATGGCTACACCTTC. Protein: CANSFSSGFGDDGYTF.

V and J are TRBV6-2 or TRBV6-3 and TRBJ2-7; D gene unclear. Germline loops: CDR1 MNHEY, CDR2 SVGEGT. V lost 4 bases, J lost 2 bases, and 12 bases lay in between. This CDR3 has 14 amino acids. This CDR3 is CASSSSSPPYEQYF. The CDR3 DNA follows: TGTGCCAGCAGTTCGTCCAGCCCCCCCTACGAGCAGTACTTC.

The gene calls are TRBV27 and TRBJ1-5; D uncertain. Germline V gene lookup returns CDR1 MNHEY and CDR2 SMNVEV (reference sequence). This CDR3 spans 12 amino acids. The germline V and J ends were trimmed by 5 bases and 3 bases, with 5 bases remaining between them. Written as DNA, the CDR3 is TGTGCCAGCAGTCAGTACAATCAGCCCCAGCATTTT. As protein: CASSQYNQPQHF.

The J gene is TRBJ2-4, the V gene TRBV29-1; D possibly corresponds to TRBD1 (5 bases). The J call is in doubt because the DNA end fits TRBJ2-7 better. Per germline, CDR1 SQVTM and CDR2 ANQGSEA. CDR3 length equals 14 residues. CDR3 bases: TGCAGCGTTGTAAGGCAGGGTCCACCCTACGAGCAGTACTTC. Translated, it gives CSVVRQGPPYEQYF.

This clonotype was counted at least ten times. The chain has TRBV27 and TRBJ2-7; D is perhaps TRBD1 (7 bases). Between the trimmed V and J ends, which lost 7 bases and 2 bases, there was a span of 18 bases. CDR1 and CDR2 from the germline V gene are MNHEY and SMNVEV (reference sequence). The CDR3 covers 15 residues. As DNA, the CDR3 is TGTGCCAGCACCTCTTACCAGGGGGGAGCCTACGAGCAGTACTTC. It translates to CASTSYQGGAYEQYF.

The rearrangement links TRBV20-1 to TRBJ2-7; no clear D gene. The length of the CDR3 is 13 residues. The V gene lost 3 bases and the J gene lost 4 bases, with 13 bases spanning the gap. Germline-derived CDR1 and CDR2 are DFQATT and SNEGSKA (reference sequence). DNA of the CDR3: TGCAGTGCTAGCCCTAGTAACGCGTACGAGCAGTACTTC. As protein: CSASPSNAYEQYF.

This clonotype has only a few counts. This chain uses TRBV20-1 with TRBJ1-2, with D unclear. V was trimmed by 7 bases and J by 0 bases, leaving 15 bases between them. Germline-derived CDR1 and CDR2 are DFQATT and SNEGSKA (reference sequence). The CDR3 extends over 14 amino acids. CDR3 nucleotide sequence: TGCAGTGGGTCCCCAAGAACACCTAACTATGGCTACACCTTC. Translating it yields CSGSPRTPNYGYTF.

The table lists this clonotype with many counts. The gene calls are TRBV4-3 and TRBJ1-6; 7 bases are a match to TRBD1. The J segment lost 13 bases and the V segment lost 4 bases, leaving 13 bases of the junction unmatched. This CDR3 comprises 15 residues. In germline, CDR1 is LGHNA, CDR2 YSLEER. The CDR3 reads CASSPWTGGRFPLHF. For the CDR3, the DNA is TGCGCCAGCAGCCCCTGGACAGGCGGGCGGTTCCCCCTCCACTTT.

CDR3 DNA sequence: TGCGCCAGCGGGTGGGACAGGGATGAGCAGTTCTTC. Its protein product is CASGWDRDEQFF. The V gene is TRBV5-1, the J gene TRBJ2-1; 9 bases match TRBD1. V shed 7 bases and J 8 bases; nucleotides not matched to a gene: 4. The CDR3 consists of 12 residues. The germline CDR1 and CDR2 sequences are SGHRS and YFSETQ.

The chain recombines TRBV5-1 with TRBJ2-2; no clear D. V was cut by 6 bases and J by 0 bases, with 18 bases left in between. The CDR3 loop spans 17 amino acids. Germline V CDR1 and CDR2: SGHRS, YFSETQ. The CDR3 nucleotides are TGCGCCAGCACAATAACCCCGGCAGAAACGAACACCGGGGAGCTGTTTTTT. This codes for CASTITPAETNTGELFF.

The chain joins TRBV6-2 or TRBV6-3 to TRBJ1-2; no reliable D call. Looked up from germline, CDR1 is MNHEY and CDR2 is SVGEGT. The CDR3 loop spans 13 amino acids. V was shortened by 6 bases and J by 4 bases, with 12 bases between the two germline ends. The DNA for the CDR3 is TGTGCCAGCAGCCGCACTCAGTCCTATGGCTACACCTTC. Its protein product is CASSRTQSYGYTF.